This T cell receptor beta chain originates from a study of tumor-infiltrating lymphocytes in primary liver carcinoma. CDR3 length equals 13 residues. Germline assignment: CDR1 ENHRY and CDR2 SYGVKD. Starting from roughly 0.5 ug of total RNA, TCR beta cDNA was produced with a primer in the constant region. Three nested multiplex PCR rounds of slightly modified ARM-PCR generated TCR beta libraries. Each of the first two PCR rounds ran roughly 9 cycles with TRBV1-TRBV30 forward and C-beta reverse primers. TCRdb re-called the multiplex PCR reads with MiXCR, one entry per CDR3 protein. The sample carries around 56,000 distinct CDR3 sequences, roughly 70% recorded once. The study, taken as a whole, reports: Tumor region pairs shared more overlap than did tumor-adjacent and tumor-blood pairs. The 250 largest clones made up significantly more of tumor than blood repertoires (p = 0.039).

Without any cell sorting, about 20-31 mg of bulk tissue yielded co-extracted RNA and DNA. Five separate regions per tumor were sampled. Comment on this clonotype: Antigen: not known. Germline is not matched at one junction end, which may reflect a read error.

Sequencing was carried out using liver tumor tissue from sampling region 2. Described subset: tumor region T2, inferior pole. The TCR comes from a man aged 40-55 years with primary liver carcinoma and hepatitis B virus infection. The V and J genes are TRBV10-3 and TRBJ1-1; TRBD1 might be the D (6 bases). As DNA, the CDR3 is TGTGGCATCAAGGCAGGGGAAAACACTGAAGCCTTCTTT. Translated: CGIKAGENTEAFF.